The source of this T cell receptor beta chain is a study of T cells expressing NK-cell markers. Study in general: The sequencing cohort of eight donors included seven HCMV-seropositive individuals and one seronegative individual.

General study findings and limits: There were a handful of donors in whom these clonotypes also led the CD3+CD56-NKG2C+ fraction.

As regards this clonotype: The antigen is unknown.

Reanalyzing the 5' RACE reads, TCRdb keeps one entry per CDR3 protein, without DNA. The sample totals 250,000 or so distinct CDR3 sequences. CDR3 length: 15 residues. The germline gives CDR1 SGDLS, CDR2 YYNGEE. The sequenced material came from blood T cells: a sorted CD56 or NKG2C T cell subset, CD4+ or CD8+ T cells, or bulk PBMC T cells (not recorded which). The origin of this receptor is a woman aged 18-70 years in good health. The gene calls are TRBV9 and TRBJ2-1. The CDR3 here is CASSVDRDRYNEQFF.